This T cell receptor (beta chain) comes out of a study of T cells in Graves' hyperthyroidism and ophthalmopathy. From RNA transcripts, TCR beta CDR3 regions were amplified. Researchers ran a first-round RT-PCR on the TCR CDR3 using the HTBI primer set. Via MiXCR, TCRdb re-called the multiplex PCR reads, giving one row per CDR3 protein. The table shows 300,000 to 400,000 distinct CDR3 sequences, with around 14% occurring only once. Trimming cost V 7 bases and J 13 bases; bases outside gene matches: 13. The CDR3 loop spans 13 amino acids. Germline-derived CDR1 and CDR2 are MNHEY and SMNVEV (reference sequence).

The sample consisted of blood. This sequence was found in an older woman with Graves' hyperthyroidism. The chain joins TRBV27 to TRBJ1-2; 9 nucleotides line up with TRBD1. CDR3: CASTLGDRVELTF. The CDR3 DNA reads as TGTGCCAGCACCCTGGGGGACAGGGTCGAGCTCACCTTC.